These 20 T cell receptor beta chains were sequenced from one sample in a study of blood T cell repertoires in COVID-19. Sequencing used immunoSEQ multiplex PCR; TCRdb keeps in-frame clones, though not all of them. The table has some 370,000 clones, over 80% seen once. Sequenced: PBMCs or T cells enriched from blood (not recorded which). The receptors shown here come from a woman aged 45-59 years who had recovered from COVID-19.

The chain carries TRBV7-9 and TRBJ1-1; possibly TRBD1 for D (5 bases). Trimming pared 4 bases from V and 3 bases from J, leaving 15 bases between. Germline V gene data show CDR1 as SEHNR and CDR2 as FQNEAQ (reference sequence). The CDR3 loop spans 15 amino acids. CDR3 bases: TGTGCCAGCAGCTGGGGGACGGGCGGGGACACTGAAGCTTTCTTT. This gives the protein CASSWGTGGDTEAFF.

The rearrangement links TRBV4-3 to TRBJ1-2; 10 positions agree with TRBD1. The CDR3 has 15 residues. The V gene's germline CDR1 is LGHNA and CDR2 YSLEER. V gave up 8 bases and J gave up 3 bases; unmatched junction bases: 9. This chain's CDR3 is CASRQGDRGDYGYTF. CDR3 nucleotide sequence: TGCGCCAGCCGGCAAGGGGACAGGGGAGACTATGGCTACACCTTC.

CDR3: CASTSGVYEKLFF. In nucleotides, the CDR3 is TGTGCCAGCACCTCAGGGGTCTATGAAAAACTGTTTTTT. This rearrangement joins TRBV7-9 to TRBJ1-4, with D perhaps TRBD1 (6 bases). CDR1 SEHNR and CDR2 FQNEAQ come from the germline V gene (reference sequence). The length of the CDR3 is 13 residues. Trimming stripped 7 bases from V and 6 bases from J, with 12 bases between.

This clone was counted a few times. The chain recombines TRBV6-2 or TRBV6-3 with TRBJ1-1, with D tentatively TRBD1 (6 bases). The CDR3 runs 14 residues. Germline loops: CDR1 MNHEY, CDR2 SVGEGT. Between the trimmed V and J ends, which lost 0 bases and 5 bases, there was a span of 10 bases. The CDR3: CASSYSWGRTEAFF. The CDR3 DNA reads as TGTGCCAGCAGTTACTCCTGGGGGCGGACTGAAGCTTTCTTT.

This chain links TRBV6-2 or TRBV6-3 with TRBJ2-2; 11 bases are a match to TRBD2. This CDR3 is built from 15 residues. Germline V gene data show CDR1 as MNHEY and CDR2 as SVGEGT. The trim removed 6 bases at V and 6 bases at J, leaving 6 bases unmatched. CDR3 in amino acids: CASSPLAGVSGELFF. CDR3 bases: TGTGCCAGCAGCCCACTAGCGGGAGTTTCCGGGGAGCTGTTTTTT.

The V gene is TRBV7-3, the J gene TRBJ2-2; D ambiguous. V was shortened by 4 bases and J by 4 bases, with 10 bases between the two germline ends. The germline gives CDR1 SGHTA, CDR2 FQGTGA. The CDR3 runs to 14 residues. CDR3 loop: CASSSPRATGELFF. CDR3 DNA: TGTGCCAGCAGCTCCCCCCGAGCCACCGGGGAGCTGTTTTTT.

This chain uses TRBV6-1 with TRBJ1-2, with D maybe TRBD1 (5 bases). Germline loops: CDR1 MNHNS, CDR2 SASEGT. This CDR3 has 19 residues. The V end was cut by 1 base, the J end by 4 bases, with 25 bases between. The CDR3 region has the DNA TGTGCCAGCAGTGAAGGGTTTTGGGTGGCTTCACGAAGGGGCTATGGCTACACCTTC. Its translation: CASSEGFWVASRRGYGYTF.

This rearrangement joins TRBV25-1 to TRBJ2-5, with 7 bases matching TRBD1. V shed 4 bases, J shed 5 bases, and the junction held 16 bases outside the gene matches. From germline, CDR1 is MGHDK and CDR2 SYGVNS. This CDR3 has 17 amino acids. The CDR3 DNA reads TGTGCCAGCAGTGGAACCGGGACAGCCTACCTCGGGGAGACCCAGTACTTC. Translation gives CASSGTGTAYLGETQYF.

V and J are TRBV13 and TRBJ2-7; D may be TRBD2 (7 bases). Germline CDR1 reads PRHDT; CDR2 reads FYEKMQ (reference sequence). CDR3 length: 21 amino acids. Trimming shortened V by 5 bases and J by 2 bases, and 34 bases separated the two germline ends. Here the CDR3 reads CASSQQGEPGKTGGLPYEQYF. The CDR3 DNA sequence: TGTGCCAGCAGCCAACAGGGCGAGCCGGGGAAGACGGGAGGATTACCCTACGAGCAGTACTTC.

The chain combines TRBV19 with TRBJ1-6; TRBD1 might be the D (6 bases). The CDR3 consists of 14 residues. Trimming took off 3 bases at V and 5 bases at J, with 8 bases between the two ends. Per the germline V gene, CDR1 is LNHDA and CDR2 is SQIVND (reference sequence). The CDR3, as DNA: TGTGCCAGTAGTATTCGGACAGATAATTCACCCCTCCACTTT. This sequence encodes CASSIRTDNSPLHF.

The J gene is TRBJ2-7, the V gene TRBV11-2; TRBD2 agrees at 14 bases. This CDR3 spans 17 amino acids. V gave up 0 bases and J gave up 6 bases; unmatched junction bases: 7. CDR1 is SGHAT, CDR2 FQNNGV, per germline. CDR3 sequence (DNA): TGTGCCAGCAGCTTAGATAGGGGACTAGCGGGAGTTAGCGAGCAGTACTTC. Its translation: CASSLDRGLAGVSEQYF.

The chain has TRBV6-2 or TRBV6-3 and TRBJ1-1; D is uncertain. The germline gives CDR1 MNHEY, CDR2 SVGEGT. CDR3 length equals 11 residues. V shed 4 bases and J shed 2 bases, with 2 bases lying between them. The DNA for the CDR3 is TGTGCCAGCAGTTCTAACACTGAAGCTTTCTTT. It specifies CASSSNTEAFF.

This chain links TRBV6-6 with TRBJ1-2; 7 bases are shared with TRBD1. CDR1 is MNHNY, CDR2 SVGAGI, per germline (reference sequence). The CDR3 contains 12 residues. Trimming took 6 bases from V and 8 from J; bases not matched to a gene: 6. CDR3 in DNA: TGTGCCAGCAGCCCACAGGGGCACGGCTACACCTTC. It translates to CASSPQGHGYTF.

V and J are TRBV6-5 and TRBJ1-1, with D possibly matching TRBD1 (5 bases). The germline gives CDR1 MNHEY, CDR2 SVGAGI. The CDR3 sequence is 13 residues long. V was cut by 10 bases and J by 3 bases, with 15 bases left in between. The CDR3 region has the DNA TGTGCCATCGGGGGATGGAAGGACACTGAAGCTTTCTTT. It specifies CAIGGWKDTEAFF.

The chain joins TRBV14 to TRBJ1-4; D gene ambiguous. Deletions cut 0 bases from V and 7 bases from J, with 12 bases between. The CDR3 length is 15 residues. Germline V gene lookup returns CDR1 SGHDN and CDR2 FVKESK. Here the CDR3 reads CASSQEEGAGEKLFF. The CDR3 bases are TGTGCCAGCAGCCAAGAAGAGGGTGCGGGTGAAAAACTGTTTTTT.

The V and J genes are TRBV29-1 and TRBJ2-2; the match to TRBD1 covers 8 bases. The CDR3 spans 16 residues. Germline V gives CDR1 SQVTM, CDR2 ANQGSEA. Germline trimming cut 7 bases from V and 1 base from J; bases unmatched to any gene: 11. The CDR3 coding sequence is TGCAGCGCTGGGGGGCAGGGGGCTCGGAACACCGGGGAGCTGTTTTTT. The encoded protein is CSAGGQGARNTGELFF.

The chain is built from TRBV18 and TRBJ1-2; 10 bases fit TRBD1. The CDR3 has 13 residues. Germline V gene lookup returns CDR1 KGHSH and CDR2 LQKENI. Trimming removed 6 bases from V and 6 bases from J; junction bases left unmatched: 4. The chain's CDR3 is CASSAGTGDGYTF. The CDR3 DNA follows: TGTGCCAGCTCGGCCGGGACAGGGGATGGCTACACCTTC.

The chain joins TRBV9 to TRBJ1-1; D gene uncertain. Trimming pared 4 bases from V and 6 bases from J, leaving 10 bases between. The CDR3 contains 12 residues. The germline CDR1 and CDR2 sequences are SGDLS and YYNGEE. The CDR3 sequence: CASSSQFSEAFF. DNA for the CDR3: TGTGCCAGCAGCTCTCAGTTCTCTGAAGCTTTCTTT. The entire variable domain, with the rest obtained from reference TRBV9 and TRBJ1-1, is as follows: DSGVTQTPKHLITATGQRVTLRCSPRSGDLSVYWYQQSLDQGLQFLIQYYNGEERAKGNILERFSAQQFPDLHSELNLSSLELGDSALYFCASSSQFSEAFFGQGTRLTVV.

The chain uses TRBV6-2 or TRBV6-3 and TRBJ2-5; 11 positions match TRBD1. After removal of 2 bases from V and 5 bases from J, the junction contained 10 bases not matched to a gene. The CDR3 spans 17 residues. Per germline, CDR1 MNHEY and CDR2 SVGEGT. CDR3 in amino acids: CASSYARTGGSLETQYF. The CDR3 bases are TGTGCCAGCAGTTACGCCCGGACAGGGGGCAGTTTGGAGACCCAGTACTTC.

The chain joins TRBV6-4 to TRBJ1-2; TRBD1 matches at 11 bases. Losses at the gene ends were 2 bases for V and 8 bases for J; bases not matched to a gene: 10. CDR1 is MRHNA and CDR2 is SNTAGT in the germline V gene. The length of the CDR3 is 16 residues. CDR3 in amino acids: CASSDTRTGGARGYTF. The DNA for the CDR3 is TGTGCCAGCAGTGACACTAGGACAGGGGGCGCGCGGGGCTACACCTTC.